A selection of T cell receptor beta chains follows, all from one sample in a study of blood T cell repertoires in COVID-19. Only in-frame clones appear in the TCRdb table, and some are missing; sequencing was by immunoSEQ multiplex PCR. Of about 95,000 clones detected, roughly 80% appear once; the ten largest clones hold about 24%. Material for sequencing was peripheral blood. Receptor source: a human donor in a cohort sampled during active COVID-19. Each CDR3 is given with its conserved first and last residue. D genes are given only for firm matches. Size is stated for part of the rows, as once, few or many counts, or as a class when the clone is expanded.

>NA|TRBJ1-5|NA|TRBV5-5
CASSLRQDNSNQPQHF
TGTGCCAGCAGCTTGCGGCAGGACAATAGCAATCAGCCCCAGCATTTT
>TRBD1|TRBJ1-2|once|TRBV6-5
CASSYDGTGNLYGYTF
TGTGCCAGCAGTTACGATGGGACAGGGAATCTCTATGGCTACACCTTC
>TRBD1|TRBJ1-5|NA|TRBV11-2
CASSLLRQGKGQPQHF
TGTGCCAGCAGCTTATTGCGACAGGGGAAGGGCCAGCCCCAGCATTTT
>TRBD1|TRBJ1-1|NA|TRBV6-5
CASSLGTGVGTEAFF
TGTGCCAGCAGTTTAGGGACAGGGGTGGGTACTGAAGCTTTCTTT
>TRBD1|TRBJ2-2|NA|TRBV13
CASRRRQGVGELFF
TGTGCCAGCAGGCGTCGACAGGGAGTCGGGGAGCTGTTTTTT
>TRBD2|TRBJ2-3|NA|TRBV6-2/TRBV6-3
CASSPGLAGTDTQYF
TGTGCCAGCAGCCCCGGGCTAGCGGGGACAGATACGCAGTATTTT
>NA|TRBJ1-1|once|TRBV27
CASSLSTRSRGAEAFF
TGTGCCAGCAGTTTAAGTACAAGGTCAAGGGGTGCTGAAGCTTTCTTT
>TRBD2|TRBJ2-1|NA|TRBV7-3
CASSLRRGSNEQFF
TGTGCCAGCAGCTTAAGGCGGGGGTCCAATGAGCAGTTCTTC
>NA|TRBJ2-7|NA|TRBV19
CASKRDRITYEQYF
TGTGCCAGTAAGCGGGACAGGATAACCTACGAGCAGTACTTC
>NA|TRBJ1-1|once|TRBV6-6
CASSYPEDSTEAFF
TGTGCCAGCAGTTACCCTGAGGACAGCACTGAAGCTTTCTTT
>NA|TRBJ2-3|NA|TRBV9
CASGGTDTQYF
TGTGCCAGCGGGGGGACAGATACGCAGTATTTT
>TRBD1|TRBJ1-2|NA|TRBV20-1
CSASKGAGGYTF
TGCAGTGCTAGTAAGGGGGCGGGTGGCTACACCTTC
>TRBD1|TRBJ1-4|NA|TRBV18
CASSLTGTANNEKLFF
TGTGCCAGCTCACTGACCGGGACAGCGAACAATGAAAAACTGTTTTTT
>NA|TRBJ1-5|NA|TRBV19
CASSNLDRAGNNQPQHF
TGTGCCAGTAGTAACTTGGATCGGGCAGGGAACAATCAGCCCCAGCATTTT
>NA|TRBJ2-2|NA|TRBV12-3/TRBV12-4
CASSLSGAGELFF
TGTGCCAGCAGTTTATCGGGGGCCGGGGAGCTGTTTTTT
>NA|TRBJ2-6|once|TRBV28
CASSPLGAPSSGANVLTF
TGTGCCAGCAGCCCGCTGGGAGCGCCGAGCTCTGGGGCCAACGTCCTGACTTTC
>NA|TRBJ2-7|NA|TRBV2
CASKGEYEQYF
TGTGCCAGCAAGGGGGAATACGAGCAGTACTTC
>NA|TRBJ1-1|NA|TRBV28
CASSRRGLEAFF
TGTGCCAGCAGCCGCAGGGGTCTGGAAGCTTTCTTT
>TRBD1|TRBJ2-5|NA|TRBV5-6
CASSLGQGHQETQYF
TGTGCCAGCAGCTTGGGACAGGGACACCAAGAGACCCAGTACTTC
>NA|TRBJ2-2|NA|TRBV19
CASSLEARGRGPAGELFF
TGTGCCAGTAGTTTAGAGGCCCGGGGGAGAGGTCCGGCCGGGGAGCTGTTTTTT
>TRBD2|TRBJ2-7|NA|TRBV5-4
CASSLELAGGRYEQYF
TGTGCCAGCAGCTTGGAACTAGCGGGAGGAAGGTACGAGCAGTACTTC
>TRBD1|TRBJ1-6|NA|TRBV6-1
CASSEKSEDRGFLYNSPLHF
TGTGCCAGCAGTGAAAAAAGTGAGGACAGGGGATTCCTCTATAATTCACCCCTCCACTTT
>NA|TRBJ1-2|NA|TRBV18
CASSPGGDGYTF
TGTGCCAGCTCACCGGGGGGTGATGGCTACACCTTC
>NA|TRBJ1-2|NA|TRBV13
CASSFSIGGTGYGYTF
TGTGCCAGCAGCTTTTCCATCGGGGGGACGGGCTATGGCTACACCTTC
>TRBD2|TRBJ2-1|NA|TRBV5-1
CASSLNSGRENEQFF
TGCGCCAGCAGCTTAAATAGCGGGAGGGAAAATGAGCAGTTCTTC
>TRBD1|TRBJ2-3|few|TRBV2
CASRLGTGGSDTQYF
TGTGCCAGCAGGCTCGGGACAGGGGGATCTGATACGCAGTATTTT
>TRBD1|TRBJ1-2|NA|TRBV19
CASSITPDREAGYTF
TGTGCCAGTAGTATCACCCCGGACAGGGAAGCTGGCTACACCTTC
>TRBD1|TRBJ2-5|NA|TRBV29-1
CSKGQGETQYF
TGCAGCAAGGGACAGGGAGAGACCCAGTACTTC
>NA|TRBJ2-2|NA|TRBV27
CASRVSMTGPGELFF
TGTGCCAGCAGGGTTTCAATGACAGGCCCCGGGGAGCTGTTTTTT
>TRBD1|TRBJ1-2|NA|TRBV27
CASSKGDSYGYTF
TGTGCCAGCTCTAAAGGGGACAGCTATGGCTACACCTTC
>NA|TRBJ1-4|few|TRBV7-6
CASSTDTHEKLFF
TGTGCCAGCAGTACAGATACACATGAAAAACTGTTTTTT
>NA|TRBJ2-2|NA|TRBV28
CASSSNTPGEIGGELFF
TGTGCCAGCAGTTCAAACACCCCAGGGGAAATCGGCGGGGAGCTGTTTTTT
>TRBD2|TRBJ2-1|NA|TRBV4-3
CASSQDQLGGDSYNEQFF
TGCGCCAGCAGCCAAGATCAGTTGGGGGGGGATTCCTACAATGAGCAGTTCTTC
>TRBD1|TRBJ1-5|once|TRBV28
CASSPGQRPNQPQHF
TGTGCCAGCAGTCCGGGACAGAGACCCAATCAGCCCCAGCATTTT
>NA|TRBJ1-1|NA|TRBV12-3/TRBV12-4
CASSPPAGPEAFF
TGTGCCAGCAGTCCCCCGGCGGGACCTGAAGCTTTCTTT
>TRBD1|TRBJ2-2|NA|TRBV19
CASSRTGGRNTGELFF
TGTGCCAGTAGCAGGACAGGGGGCAGGAACACCGGGGAGCTGTTTTTT
>NA|TRBJ1-4|NA|TRBV18
CASSPENRAMELFF
TGTGCCAGCTCACCCGAGAACAGGGCGATGGAACTGTTTTTT